This T cell receptor beta chain comes out of a study of beta chain features in type 1 diabetes. Study-wide findings and caveats: A greater similarity of naive, central memory and Treg TCRB repertoires was seen among patients than among healthy donors. There was a moderate but significant shortening of TCRB CDR3s in all four CD4+ subsets of Type 1 diabetes patients. For TCRB rearrangement, an influence of HLA type remained unresolved here.

To note about this clone: Its antigen remains unknown.

In germline, CDR1 is MNHEY, CDR2 SMNVEV (reference sequence). Trimming cost V 4 bases and J 3 bases, with 13 bases left between them. The CDR3 consists of 15 residues. As every portion of the isolated RNA was reverse transcribed, the sequencing read expressed TCRB transcripts. Produced via immunoSEQ multiplex PCR; TCRdb's table is partial and in-frame only. This sample has nearly 700,000 clones, with roughly 12% found just once. This sequence was found in a man aged 18 to 29 with type 1 diabetes. The V call is TRBV27, the J call TRBJ1-5; weak D call: TRBD1 (5 bases). The sample comprised naive CD4+ T cells from blood. CDR3 region: CASSWDGGPNQPQHF. CDR3 bases: TGTGCCAGCAGTTGGGACGGCGGACCCAATCAGCCCCAGCATTTT.